This T cell receptor beta chain was sequenced in a study of a mutant IDH1 vaccine in newly diagnosed glioma. On the study more broadly: Eight vaccine doses were administered to patients at weeks 1, 3, 5, 7, 11, 15, 19 and 23. Patients began vaccination 4-6 weeks after radiotherapy alone, or with temozolomide cycles. Broader study findings: It seemed that pseudoprogression was not linked to changes in the top peripheral T cell clonotypes.

Generated by immunoSEQ multiplex PCR, the TCRdb table keeps only in-frame clones and is missing some. The sample has tens of thousands of clones, about 75% seen once; the top ten hold about 5%. Time point meaning: week 23, last vaccination. All doses held 300 ug of mutant IDH1 20-mer peptide, with topical imiquimod. This clone was detected only a few times. The target antigen is unknown. V shed 0 bases and J 5 bases; nucleotides not matched to a gene: 9. Germline V gene sequence: CDR1 GTSNPN, CDR2 SVGIG (reference sequence). The CDR3 is made up of 15 amino acids. Sequencing used PBMCs, obtained from a glioma patient whose treatment included an IDH1 peptide vaccine. The receptor was derived from a man aged 45-65 years with glioma. The chain is built from TRBV30 and TRBJ1-2; 7 bases match TRBD1. The CDR3 nucleotides read TGTGCCTGGAGTGTACAGGGGATCTTTCGGTATGGCTACACCTTC. This codes for CAWSVQGIFRYGYTF.